Shown below are 14 T cell receptor beta chains from a single sample sequenced in a study of control samples from healthy donors and cancer patients. Method: immunoSEQ multiplex PCR; TCRdb's copy keeps in-frame clones and lacks some. The sample lists 150,000 or so clones; around 90% were seen once. Material: blood. These receptors were collected from a man aged 30 to 39 in good health.

The chain is built from TRBV30 and TRBJ1-5, with 7 bases fitting TRBD1. The germline V gene encodes CDR1 GTSNPN and CDR2 SVGIG (reference sequence). The CDR3 extends over 13 amino acids. V was clipped by 3 bases and J by 4 bases; unmatched bases: 3. For the CDR3, the DNA is TGTGCCTGGAGAGAACAGGGGAATCAGCCCCAGCATTTT. The encoded protein is CAWREQGNQPQHF.

The rearrangement uses TRBV24-1 and TRBJ1-5; 8 positions match TRBD1. Germline V lookup: CDR1 KGHDR, CDR2 SFDVKD. The CDR3 spans 16 residues. V shed 3 bases and J 5 bases; nucleotides not matched to a gene: 8. CDR3 protein: CATSDGNRGTDQPQHF. The DNA for the CDR3 is TGTGCCACCAGTGATGGGAACAGGGGGACGGATCAGCCCCAGCATTTT.

The chain uses TRBV3-1 (or the pseudogene TRBV3-2) and TRBJ2-5; D is undetermined. CDR1 and CDR2 (germline): LGHDT, YNNKEL (reference sequence). Trimming removed 7 bases at V and 0 bases at J, with 9 bases between. The CDR3 spans 13 residues. CDR3 loop: CASTPVNQETQYF. Written as DNA, the CDR3 is TGTGCCAGCACCCCGGTCAACCAAGAGACCCAGTACTTC.

The gene calls are TRBV7-2 and TRBJ2-1; 10 bases map to TRBD2. The CDR3 runs 14 residues. V shed 5 bases, J shed 10 bases, and the junction held 8 bases outside the gene matches. CDR1 is SGHTA, CDR2 FQGNSA, per germline. CDR3 DNA: TGTGCCAGCAGCGGATCACCGGGACTAGCGGAGCAGTTCTTC. It is translated as CASSGSPGLAEQFF.

The V call is TRBV10-3, the J call TRBJ1-5; possible D gene TRBD1, 6 bases. The germline CDR1 and CDR2 sequences are ENHRY and SYGVKD. The CDR3 runs to 14 residues. V was cut by 2 bases and J by 5 bases, with 10 bases left in between. This chain's CDR3 is CAISEGQTYQPQHF. The DNA for the CDR3 is TGTGCCATCAGTGAGGGACAGACCTATCAGCCCCAGCATTTT.

For this clone: This sample includes further DNA sequences coding for the same CDR3. The V call is TRBV28, the J call TRBJ1-2; D gene unclear. Germline V gene data show CDR1 as MDHEN and CDR2 as SYDVKM. The ends were cut back, 5 bases at V and 4 bases at J, with 5 bases in the middle. This CDR3 spans 11 amino acids. DNA of the CDR3: TGTGCCAGCAGTGGAATCTATGGCTACACCTTC. Translation gives CASSGIYGYTF.

The sample holds one count of this clone. This sequence joins TRBV28 and TRBJ1-1; 7 nucleotides align to TRBD1. The V gene end was trimmed by 7 bases and the J gene end by 0 bases; junction bases not matched to a gene: 14. The germline gives CDR1 MDHEN, CDR2 SYDVKM. This CDR3 contains 17 residues. CDR3 sequence: CASTLLQEGQLNTEAFF. DNA of the CDR3: TGTGCCAGCACTCTTCTTCAGGAGGGACAGCTGAACACTGAAGCTTTCTTT.

This clone was picked up a small number of times. The V gene is TRBV7-9, the J gene TRBJ2-7; D unclear. V dropped 1 base and J dropped 0 bases, with 7 bases sitting between them. This CDR3 contains 14 residues. Germline assignment: CDR1 SEHNR and CDR2 FQNEAQ (reference sequence). CDR3 nucleotide sequence: TGTGCCAGCAGCTTAGACCAGAGCTCCTACGAGCAGTACTTC. Its translation is CASSLDQSSYEQYF.

The J gene is TRBJ2-1, the V gene TRBV7-9; TRBD2 aligns across 8 bases. The V segment lost 3 bases and the J segment 5 bases; nucleotides outside the gene matches: 9. CDR1 and CDR2 from the germline V gene are SEHNR and FQNEAQ (reference sequence). The CDR3 is made up of 16 amino acids. CDR3 sequence: CASSFYLAGLNNEQFF. In DNA, the CDR3 is TGTGCCAGCAGCTTCTACCTAGCGGGCTTAAACAATGAGCAGTTCTTC.

The chain links TRBV28 to TRBJ1-5; D is unclear. Trimming cost V 5 bases and J 0 bases, with 5 bases left between them. The CDR3 sequence is 13 residues long. Germline V gene lookup returns CDR1 MDHEN and CDR2 SYDVKM. In DNA form, the CDR3 reads TGTGCCAGCAGTCCCTATAGCAATCAGCCCCAGCATTTT. It codes for CASSPYSNQPQHF.

The chain carries TRBV7-8 and TRBJ2-5; 9 nucleotides match TRBD1. This CDR3 comprises 15 residues. Germline V lookup: CDR1 SGHVS, CDR2 FQNEAQ. Trimming removed 5 bases from V and 1 base from J; junction bases left unmatched: 5. Here the CDR3 reads CASSRTGDFQETQYF. The CDR3 region has the DNA TGTGCCAGCAGCCGGACAGGGGACTTCCAAGAGACCCAGTACTTC.

The chain links TRBV9 to TRBJ1-6, with D perhaps TRBD1 (5 bases). Germline V lookup: CDR1 SGDLS, CDR2 YYNGEE. Trimming cost V 4 bases and J 6 bases, with 14 bases left between them. The CDR3 length is 15 residues. CDR3 loop: CASSSGTGANSPLHF. The CDR3 nucleotides read TGTGCCAGCAGCTCGGGAACTGGGGCTAATTCACCCCTCCACTTT. Variable domain in full (rest from reference TRBV9 and TRBJ1-6): DSGVTQTPKHLITATGQRVTLRCSPRSGDLSVYWYQQSLDQGLQFLIQYYNGEERAKGNILERFSAQQFPDLHSELNLSSLELGDSALYFCASSSGTGANSPLHFGNGTRLTVT.

The J gene is TRBJ2-7, the V gene TRBV18; D perhaps matches TRBD2 (5 bases). V was clipped by 4 bases and J by 3 bases, with 10 bases between them. CDR1 is KGHSH and CDR2 is LQKENI in the germline V gene. This CDR3 contains 13 residues. The chain's CDR3 is CASSLDGNYEQYF. The CDR3 nucleotides are TGTGCCAGCTCACTGGACGGGAACTACGAGCAGTACTTC.

This chain connects TRBV5-1 to TRBJ2-2; D ambiguous. The CDR3 length is 14 residues. Germline V gene sequence: CDR1 SGHRS, CDR2 YFSETQ. Trimming took off 2 bases at V and 1 base at J, with 6 bases between the two ends. The CDR3 region has the DNA TGCGCCAGCAGCTTCAATCAGAACACCGGGGAGCTGTTTTTT. Translation: CASSFNQNTGELFF.